This T cell receptor (beta chain) derives from a study of blood T cell repertoires in COVID-19. Turning to the study itself: Samples came from the United States, Italy and Spain, spanning acute and convalescent COVID-19. The cDNA or gDNA used as material had been derived from T cells, B-cell-depleted T cells, or PBMCs.

As processed by the authors: For nucleated cells, counts were estimated from reference gene primer amplification. Sequenced by immunoSEQ multiplex PCR; TCRdb stores in-frame clones only, minus some. That table is the source of V, J and clone size, and D and trimming were worked out from the DNA. The data contain about 120,000 clones, around 80% of them singletons. This TCR came from an older woman with acute or convalescent COVID-19. The sequenced material came from peripheral blood.

The CDR3, as DNA: TGTGCCAGCAGCCAAGATCCCGGGGGGCGCGAGACCCAGTACTTC. It translates to CASSQDPGGRETQYF. The chain recombines TRBV3-1 (or the pseudogene TRBV3-2) with TRBJ2-5, with D tentatively TRBD2 (7 bases). The CDR3 is 15 residues long. Germline V gene sequence: CDR1 LGHDT, CDR2 YNNKEL (reference sequence). Trimming cost V 0 bases and J 5 bases, with 13 bases left between them.